Listed here are 31 T cell receptor beta chains from one sample, sequenced in a study of OX40 agonist ivuxolimab in advanced cancers. Profiled with immunoSEQ multiplex PCR; TCRdb holds only in-frame clones, not every one. The repertoire consists of 48,000 or so clones, with about 81% occurring once and the leading ten covering 1.1%. The sequencing used CD4+ or CD8+ T cells sorted from blood, collected in a trial of the OX40 agonist ivuxolimab. These receptors all come from an adult with an advanced solid tumor such as melanoma, head and neck, liver or kidney cancer.

This sequence joins TRBV18 and TRBJ2-2; possible D gene TRBD2, 6 bases. CDR1 is KGHSH and CDR2 is LQKENI in the germline V gene. V was cut by 3 bases and J by 0 bases, with 14 bases left in between. The CDR3 runs 17 residues. DNA of the CDR3: TGTGCCAGCTCACCTCTCCCGCCGGGAGCGAACACCGGGGAGCTGTTTTTT. It yields the protein CASSPLPPGANTGELFF.

This clone was recorded a few times. This chain uses TRBV9 with TRBJ2-5, with 12 bases that match TRBD2. The trim removed 4 bases at V and 1 base at J, leaving 5 bases unmatched. This CDR3 is built from 16 residues. Germline V gene sequence: CDR1 SGDLS, CDR2 YYNGEE. The CDR3 sequence: CASSNPLAGGQETQYF. The CDR3 region has the DNA TGTGCCAGCAGCAATCCACTAGCGGGGGGCCAAGAGACCCAGTACTTC.

This chain links TRBV7-3 with TRBJ2-6; D is ambiguous. There are 17 residues in the CDR3. V was shortened by 4 bases and J by 1 base, with 14 bases between the two germline ends. Germline CDR1 is SGHTA and CDR2 is FQGTGA. CDR3 loop: CASSSLSDRSGANVLTF. In DNA form, the CDR3 reads TGTGCCAGCAGCTCCCTCTCAGACCGGTCTGGGGCCAACGTCCTGACTTTC.

The chain recombines TRBV2 with TRBJ2-1, with 10 bases matching TRBD2. There are 14 residues in the CDR3. The germline CDR1 and CDR2 sequences are SNHLY and FYNNEI. Trimming cost V 6 bases and J 4 bases; bases outside gene matches: 3. For the CDR3, the DNA is TGTGCCAGCAGCGCACTAGCGGGATACAATGAGCAGTTCTTC. This gives the protein CASSALAGYNEQFF.

The DNA for the CDR3 is TGCGCCAGCAGCTCGCCGCAGAGGGGAGCAGATACGCAGTATTTT. Protein sequence: CASSSPQRGADTQYF. The rearrangement uses TRBV5-1 and TRBJ2-3; possibly TRBD1 or TRBD2 for D (5 bases each). V lost 3 bases to trimming and J lost 4 bases, with 15 bases between them. Germline V gene data show CDR1 as SGHRS and CDR2 as YFSETQ. The CDR3 spans 15 residues.

This clone was observed a single time. This chain connects TRBV5-6 to TRBJ1-1; the match to TRBD1 covers 7 bases. V dropped 4 bases and J dropped 3; count of bases not matched to a gene: 3. Germline lookup yields CDR1 SGHDT and CDR2 YYEEEE. This CDR3 is built from 13 residues. This CDR3 reads CASSIQGDTEAFF. As DNA, the CDR3 is TGTGCCAGCAGCATCCAGGGGGACACTGAAGCTTTCTTT.

This clone was detected only once. The chain is built from TRBV27 and TRBJ2-3; the match to TRBD2 covers 13 bases. This CDR3 contains 16 residues. V lost 8 bases and J lost 2; bases outside the gene matches: 7. Germline assignment: CDR1 MNHEY and CDR2 SMNVEV (reference sequence). As DNA, the CDR3 is TGTGCCAGCGGGCGGACTAGCGGGGGATACACAGATACGCAGTATTTT. It encodes CASGRTSGGYTDTQYF.

The CDR3 DNA is TGTGCCACCAGCAGAGCCCTGCGGGAGACCCAGTACTTC. It encodes CATSRALRETQYF. The gene calls are TRBV15 and TRBJ2-5; D call uncertain. V was pared by 1 base and J by 5 bases, with 8 bases between. This CDR3 has 13 amino acids. In germline, CDR1 is LNHNV, CDR2 YYDKDF (reference sequence).

The chain combines TRBV27 with TRBJ1-2; 7 nucleotides align to TRBD1. J was trimmed by 0 bases and V by 1 base; bases with no gene match: 5. CDR1 is MNHEY, CDR2 SMNVEV, per germline (reference sequence). CDR3 length equals 16 residues. Written as DNA, the CDR3 is TGTGCCAGCAGTTTATACCGGGACAGACCTAACTATGGCTACACCTTC. Protein sequence: CASSLYRDRPNYGYTF.

CDR3 sequence: CASSQEEGSTDSYNSPLHF. In DNA, the CDR3 is TGCGCCAGCAGCCAAGAGGAGGGTTCGACGGACTCCTATAATTCACCCCTCCACTTT. The V call is TRBV4-1, the J call TRBJ1-6; D gene unclear. V dropped 0 bases and J dropped 0 bases, with 15 bases sitting between them. There are 19 residues in the CDR3. The germline V gene has CDR1 MGHRA and CDR2 YSYEKL.

This chain links TRBV7-2 with TRBJ2-3; the D is unclear. V lost 0 bases and J 5 bases, leaving 6 bases between the germline ends. The CDR3 runs to 13 residues. Germline assignment: CDR1 SGHTA and CDR2 FQGNSA. The CDR3, as DNA: TGTGCCAGCAGCTTAGCTGAGCGAGATACGCAGTATTTT. Encoded protein: CASSLAERDTQYF.

V is TRBV7-3 and J is TRBJ1-4; TRBD1 is a possible D gene (5 bases). The CDR3 is 14 amino acids. Germline V gene sequence: CDR1 SGHTA, CDR2 FQGTGA. V dropped 2 bases and J dropped 7 bases, with 11 bases sitting between them. The CDR3 protein is CASSLGGASEKLFF. CDR3 sequence (DNA): TGTGCCAGCAGCTTAGGGGGAGCGAGTGAAAAACTGTTTTTT.

This clone came up once. V and J are TRBV27 and TRBJ2-5; D tentatively fits TRBD1 or TRBD2 (5 bases each). The CDR3 runs 15 residues. V lost 2 bases and J lost 5, with 15 bases in between. Looked up from germline, CDR1 is MNHEY and CDR2 is SMNVEV (reference sequence). This CDR3 is CASSLGHGAFETQYF. CDR3 in DNA: TGTGCCAGCAGTTTAGGACACGGGGCTTTCGAGACCCAGTACTTC.

The V gene is TRBV5-5, the J gene TRBJ1-1, with a possible D match to TRBD1 (5 bases). CDR1 is SGHKS, CDR2 YYEKEE, per germline (reference sequence). The germline V and J ends were trimmed by 3 bases and 0 bases, with 18 bases remaining between them. The CDR3 loop spans 17 amino acids. The CDR3 nucleotides read TGTGCCAGCAGCTCCGACCGATGGAGGGACCTGAACACTGAAGCTTTCTTT. Residues: CASSSDRWRDLNTEAFF.

V usage is TRBV7-2 and J usage is TRBJ1-2; D is perhaps TRBD1 (5 bases). The V gene's germline CDR1 is SGHTA and CDR2 FQGNSA. CDR3 length equals 13 residues. V was shortened by 1 base and J by 4 bases, with 7 bases between the two germline ends. CDR3: CASSLGQSYGYTF. CDR3 in DNA: TGTGCCAGCAGCTTAGGACAGTCCTATGGCTACACCTTC.

This clone showed up just once. The chain employs TRBV6-1 and TRBJ1-5, with D unclear. V lost 11 bases and J 3 bases, leaving 14 bases between the germline ends. The CDR3 is made up of 13 amino acids. CDR1 is MNHNS, CDR2 SASEGT, per germline. CDR3 protein: CAGMTGYNQPQHF. In DNA, the CDR3 is TGTGCCGGGATGACGGGGTACAATCAGCCCCAGCATTTT.

This CDR3 is CASGNEQGGTGELFF. CDR3 sequence (DNA): TGTGCCAGCGGGAATGAACAGGGAGGCACCGGGGAGCTGTTTTTT. The gene calls are TRBV2 and TRBJ2-2; D possibly uses TRBD1 or TRBD2 (6 bases each). Trimming removed 8 bases from V and 4 bases from J, with 17 bases in between. The CDR3 extends over 15 amino acids. Germline CDR1 reads SNHLY; CDR2 reads FYNNEI.

The chain recombines TRBV7-9 with TRBJ1-1; the D is unclear. V shed 8 bases and J shed 5 bases, with 12 bases lying between them. CDR1 is SEHNR, CDR2 FQNEAQ, per germline (reference sequence). The CDR3 runs 12 residues. This chain's CDR3 is CASGGLGTEAFF. CDR3 coding DNA: TGTGCCAGCGGAGGTCTGGGGACTGAAGCTTTCTTT.

The chain employs TRBV28 and TRBJ1-2; 7 positions agree with TRBD1. Germline CDR1 and CDR2: MDHEN and SYDVKM. V lost 8 bases, J lost 6 bases, and 15 bases stayed unmatched. This CDR3 region has 15 residues. The CDR3 DNA sequence: TGTGCCAGCCAGTACCTCGGGACAGTGAGGAATGGCTACACCTTC. Translated: CASQYLGTVRNGYTF.

This chain joins TRBV15 and TRBJ2-3; 9 nucleotides agree with TRBD2. The CDR3 totals 18 residues. After removal of 2 bases from V and 1 base from J, the junction contained 10 bases not matched to a gene. CDR1 is LNHNV, CDR2 YYDKDF, per germline (reference sequence). The CDR3: CATSRPSSGLAGTDTQYF. The CDR3, as DNA: TGTGCCACCAGCAGACCATCCTCGGGACTAGCAGGCACAGATACGCAGTATTTT.

This chain connects TRBV28 to TRBJ2-7, with D uncertain. V dropped 5 bases and J dropped 6 bases, with 14 bases sitting between them. Germline CDR1 is MDHEN and CDR2 is SYDVKM. This CDR3 has 13 amino acids. The CDR3 reads CASSPLWRSEQYF. CDR3 nucleotides: TGTGCCAGCAGTCCCCTTTGGCGCAGCGAGCAGTACTTC. The complete variable domain, with remaining parts taken from reference TRBV28 and TRBJ2-7, reads DVKVTQSSRYLVKRTGEKVFLECVQDMDHENMFWYRQDPGLGLRLIYFSYDVKMKEKGDIPEGYSVSREKKERFSLILESASTNQTSMYLCASSPLWRSEQYFGPGTRLTVT.

This clone has only one observation. CDR3 amino acids: CASSPPAGPSGKQFF. The CDR3 DNA is TGTGCCAGTAGTCCTCCGGCGGGCCCCTCGGGCAAGCAGTTCTTC. This sequence joins TRBV19 and TRBJ2-1, with a weak D call TRBD2 (5 bases). The CDR3 is 15 amino acids. Trimming cost V 5 bases and J 11 bases, with 22 bases left between them. Germline CDR1 LNHDA, CDR2 SQIVND (reference sequence). The whole variable domain, filled in from reference TRBV19 and TRBJ2-1, reads DGGITQSPKYLFRKEGQNVTLSCEQNLNHDAMYWYRQDPGQGLRLIYYSQIVNDFQKGDIAEGYSVSREKKESFPLTVTSAQKNPTAFYLCASSPPAGPSGKQFFGPGTRLTVL.

The gene calls are TRBV7-2 and TRBJ2-5; the D is unclear. The end of the DNA fits TRBJ2-7 better, so the J call may be wrong. The CDR3 consists of 12 residues. Per germline, CDR1 SGHTA and CDR2 FQGNSA. The CDR3 sequence: CASSLTSYEQYF. For the CDR3, the DNA is TGTGCCAGCAGCCTCACCTCCTACGAGCAGTACTTC.

V gene TRBV19 combines with J gene TRBJ2-3, with 7 bases lining up with TRBD1. With 5 bases clipped from V and 2 bases from J, the junction kept 4 bases outside the gene matches. The CDR3 covers 14 residues. Germline CDR1 is LNHDA and CDR2 is SQIVND (reference sequence). CDR3 sequence (DNA): TGTGCCAGTAGTTTACAGGGGCACACAGATACGCAGTATTTT. Its translation: CASSLQGHTDTQYF.

The rearrangement links TRBV19 to TRBJ1-5; weak D call: TRBD1 (5 bases). Deletions cut 3 bases from V and 7 bases from J, with 16 bases between. The germline CDR1 and CDR2 sequences are LNHDA and SQIVND (reference sequence). The CDR3 is 15 amino acids. The CDR3 is CASSIVGRARQPQHF. For the CDR3, the DNA is TGTGCCAGTAGTATTGTCGGCAGGGCACGACAGCCCCAGCATTTT.

V and J are TRBV7-2 and TRBJ1-1; no definite D call. Deletions cut 2 bases from V and 1 base from J, with 8 bases between. The CDR3 is made up of 14 amino acids. Germline CDR1 reads SGHTA; CDR2 reads FQGNSA. The CDR3 bases are TGTGCCAGCAGCTTAAGCATAACGAACACTGAAGCTTTCTTT. Its translation: CASSLSITNTEAFF. The whole variable domain, filled in from reference TRBV7-2 and TRBJ1-1, reads GAGVSQSPSNKVTEKGKDVELRCDPISGHTALYWYRQSLGQGLEFLIYFQGNSAPDKSGLPSDRFSAERTGGSVSTLTIQRTQQEDSAVYLCASSLSITNTEAFFGQGTRLTVV.

J is TRBJ2-1 and V is TRBV7-9; 9 bases are shared with TRBD2. CDR1 is SEHNR and CDR2 is FQNEAQ in the germline V gene (reference sequence). The length of the CDR3 is 16 residues. J was trimmed by 8 bases and V by 5 bases; bases with no gene match: 13. CDR3: CASSPRSSGSRYEQFF. CDR3 in DNA: TGTGCCAGCAGCCCGAGGAGTAGCGGGAGTAGGTATGAGCAGTTCTTC.

The chain combines TRBV5-1 with TRBJ2-5, with D possibly called TRBD1 or TRBD2 (6 bases each). CDR3 length: 14 residues. V shed 4 bases and J shed 4 bases, with 14 bases lying between them. Germline lookup yields CDR1 SGHRS and CDR2 YFSETQ. CDR3 residues: CASSRSSGAETQYF. The DNA of the CDR3 is TGCGCCAGCAGCCGGTCGTCGGGGGCAGAGACCCAGTACTTC.

The rearrangement links TRBV9 to TRBJ1-1; D gene ambiguous. Germline assignment: CDR1 SGDLS and CDR2 YYNGEE. V lost 0 bases, J lost 0 bases, and 9 bases lay in between. The CDR3 length is 15 residues. CDR3 bases: TGTGCCAGCAGCGTAGGCGGCAGCCTGAACACTGAAGCTTTCTTT. It specifies CASSVGGSLNTEAFF.

The rearrangement uses TRBV25-1 and TRBJ2-7, with no clear D. CDR1 and CDR2 from the germline V gene are MGHDK and SYGVNS. This CDR3 has 14 amino acids. The germline V and J ends were trimmed by 0 bases and 4 bases, with 10 bases remaining between them. For the CDR3, the DNA is TGTGCCAGCAGTGAATATAGGGCGGCTTACGAGCAGTACTTC. Amino acid sequence: CASSEYRAAYEQYF.

This chain links TRBV19 with TRBJ1-4; the match to TRBD1 covers 7 bases. The V segment lost 3 bases and the J segment 8 bases; nucleotides outside the gene matches: 6. The CDR3 loop spans 14 amino acids. Germline CDR1 and CDR2: LNHDA and SQIVND (reference sequence). Written as DNA, the CDR3 is TGTGCCAGTAGTATCGGGGACAGTGTAGAAAAACTGTTTTTT. Translating it yields CASSIGDSVEKLFF.